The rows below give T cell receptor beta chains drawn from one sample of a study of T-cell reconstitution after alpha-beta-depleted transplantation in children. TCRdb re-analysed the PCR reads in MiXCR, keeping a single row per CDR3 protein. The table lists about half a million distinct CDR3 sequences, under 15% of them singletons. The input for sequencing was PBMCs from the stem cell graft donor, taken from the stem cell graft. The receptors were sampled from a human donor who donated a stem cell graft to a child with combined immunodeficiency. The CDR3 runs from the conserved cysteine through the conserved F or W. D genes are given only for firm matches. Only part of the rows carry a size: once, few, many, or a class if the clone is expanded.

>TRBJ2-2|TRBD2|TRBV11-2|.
CASSLDLAGGYTGELFF
TGTGCCAGCAGCTTAGATCTAGCGGGGGGGTACACCGGGGAGCTGTTTTTT
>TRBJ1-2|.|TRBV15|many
CATSRAYGNYGYTF
TGTGCCACCAGCAGAGCCTACGGTAACTATGGCTACACCTTC
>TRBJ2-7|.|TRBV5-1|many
CASSSPPGNEQYF
TGCGCCAGCAGCTCGCCCCCGGGAAACGAGCAGTACTTC
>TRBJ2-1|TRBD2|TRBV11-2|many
CASRTISGSSYNEQFF
TGTGCCAGCAGAACGATTAGCGGGAGCTCCTACAATGAGCAGTTCTTC
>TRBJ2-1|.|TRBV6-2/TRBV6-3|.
CASSSLWPRSKYSEQFF
TGTGCCAGCAGCTCACTATGGCCCCGTTCGAAATACAGTGAGCAGTTCTTC
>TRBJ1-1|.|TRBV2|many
CASIEQTNTEAFF
TGTGCCAGCATCGAGCAGACGAACACTGAAGCTTTCTTT
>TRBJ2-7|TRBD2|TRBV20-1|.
CSARDWGAGGQTLNPYEQYF
TGCAGTGCTAGAGATTGGGGCGCGGGGGGACAAACACTCAACCCCTACGAGCAGTACTTC
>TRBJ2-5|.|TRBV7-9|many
CASSFMADQETQYF
TGTGCCAGCAGCTTCATGGCGGACCAAGAGACCCAGTACTTC
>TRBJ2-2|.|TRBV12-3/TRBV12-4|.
CASTIGAPGELFF
TGTGCCAGCACTATAGGGGCCCCCGGGGAGCTGTTTTTT
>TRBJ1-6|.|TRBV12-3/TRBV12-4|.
CASSLWQGNSPLHF
TGTGCCAGCAGTTTATGGCAGGGCAATTCACCCCTCCACTTT
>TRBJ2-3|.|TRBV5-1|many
CASSAPQDGHTDTQYF
TGCGCCAGCAGCGCACCGCAGGACGGCCACACAGATACGCAGTATTTT
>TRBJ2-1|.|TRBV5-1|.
CGSSPAGYEQFF
TGCGGCAGCAGCCCGGCGGGGTATGAGCAGTTCTTC
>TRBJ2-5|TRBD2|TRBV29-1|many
CSVPGTGTTGETQYF
TGCAGCGTCCCGGGCACCGGGACTACCGGGGAGACCCAGTACTTC
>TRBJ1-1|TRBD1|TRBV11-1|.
CASSLAPDRVDLNTEAFF
TGTGCCAGCAGCTTAGCTCCGGACAGGGTGGATTTGAACACTGAAGCTTTCTTT
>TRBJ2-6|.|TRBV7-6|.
CASSLGLRGRHSGANVLTF
TGTGCCAGCAGCTTAGGGCTTAGGGGTCGACACTCTGGGGCCAACGTCCTGACTTTC
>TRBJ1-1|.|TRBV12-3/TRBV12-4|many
CASSLLDLEAFF
TGTGCCAGCAGTTTGCTGGACCTTGAAGCTTTCTTT
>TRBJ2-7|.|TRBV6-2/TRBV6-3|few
CASSYGGFSYEQYF
TGTGCCAGCAGTTACGGTGGGTTCTCCTACGAGCAGTACTTC
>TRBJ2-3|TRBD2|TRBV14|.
CASSRSGRPSTDTQYF
TGTGCCAGCAGCCGAAGCGGGAGGCCAAGCACAGATACGCAGTATTTT
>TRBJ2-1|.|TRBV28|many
CASSSPRDAGRSRNEQFF
TGTGCCAGCAGTTCTCCCAGGGATGCGGGGAGATCGCGCAATGAGCAGTTCTTC
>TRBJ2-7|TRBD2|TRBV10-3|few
CAISGSSAGGSYEQYF
TGTGCCATCAGTGGTTCTTCAGCGGGAGGCTCCTACGAGCAGTACTTC
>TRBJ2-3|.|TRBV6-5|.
CASSYGGGADTQYF
TGTGCCAGCAGTTACGGGGGAGGCGCAGATACGCAGTATTTT
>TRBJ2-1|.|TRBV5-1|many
CASSLTGESYNEQFF
TGCGCCAGCAGCTTAACGGGAGAGTCCTACAATGAGCAGTTCTTC
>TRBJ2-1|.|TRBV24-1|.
CATSDPGTPGLEQFF
TGTGCCACCAGTGACCCCGGGACACCCGGACTGGAGCAGTTCTTC
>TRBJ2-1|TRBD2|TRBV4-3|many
CASSQDGTSGNEQFF
TGCGCCAGCAGCCAAGATGGGACTAGCGGCAATGAGCAGTTCTTC
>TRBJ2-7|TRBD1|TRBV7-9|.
CASGRDRGSREQYF
TGTGCCAGCGGAAGGGACAGGGGGTCCCGCGAGCAGTACTTC
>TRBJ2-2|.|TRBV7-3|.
CASSLNAQGDTGELFF
TGTGCCAGCAGCTTAAACGCACAGGGAGACACCGGGGAGCTGTTTTTT
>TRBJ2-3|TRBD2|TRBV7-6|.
CASRGSRGGDTQYF
TGTGCCAGCAGAGGTAGTCGGGGGGGGGATACGCAGTATTTT
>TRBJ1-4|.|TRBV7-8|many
CASSLLAGSNEKLFF
TGTGCCAGCAGCTTATTGGCAGGGAGTAATGAAAAACTGTTTTTT
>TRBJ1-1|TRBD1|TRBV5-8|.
CASSSGQGSDTEAFF
TGTGCCAGCAGCTCGGGACAGGGGTCGGACACTGAAGCTTTCTTT